The entry that follows covers one T cell receptor (beta chain) sequence. Its antigen remains unknown. Every bit of the isolated RNA underwent reverse transcription, so sequencing read expressed TCRB transcripts. Profiling relied on immunoSEQ multiplex PCR, and the TCRdb table lists in-frame clones only, not all of them. This repertoire shows just over 600,000 clones, roughly a sixth found once; its top ten account for approximately 0.093%. Deletions cut 3 bases from V and 6 bases from J, with 16 bases between. Germline values: CDR1 SGDLS, CDR2 YYNGEE. This CDR3 comprises 15 residues. The source of the sample is a study of beta chain features in type 1 diabetes. On the study more broadly: All samples together contributed more than 90,000,000 sorted cells for examination.

Regarding the study as a whole: Naive, central memory and Treg TCRB repertoires appeared more alike in patients than in healthy donors.

This chain connects TRBV9 to TRBJ2-1; TRBD2 might be the D (6 bases). The TCR was taken from a man between 18 and 35 years old in good health. What was sequenced was naive CD4+ T cells from blood. The CDR3 sequence: CASSGGTIKSNEQFF. The CDR3 nucleotides read TGTGCCAGCAGCGGCGGGACCATAAAGTCCAATGAGCAGTTCTTC.